The 23 T cell receptor beta chains given below trace back to one sample, sequenced in a study of T cells in Graves' hyperthyroidism and ophthalmopathy. Amplification of TCR beta CDR3 regions was performed using RNA transcripts as template. Researchers ran a first-round RT-PCR on the TCR CDR3 using the HTBI primer set. TCRdb called the multiplex PCR reads again in MiXCR, with one record for every CDR3 protein. The sample has around 450,000 distinct CDR3 sequences, 15% to 18% seen once. Specimen: blood. The origin of the receptors is a woman between 18 and 30 years old with Graves' hyperthyroidism.

At least ten counts were recorded for this clonotype. The chain carries TRBV5-1 and TRBJ2-1; 8 nucleotides align to TRBD1. Germline CDR1 and CDR2: SGHRS and YFSETQ. V lost 6 bases, J lost 5 bases, and 7 bases stayed unmatched. The length of the CDR3 is 14 residues. CDR3: CASNRGQAHNEQFF. Written as DNA, the CDR3 is TGCGCCAGCAATCGGGGACAGGCCCACAATGAGCAGTTCTTC.

This clonotype was detected many times. The chain couples TRBV20-1 to TRBJ2-1; D call uncertain. CDR3 length: 11 amino acids. Germline-derived CDR1 and CDR2 are DFQATT and SNEGSKA (reference sequence). V gave up 1 base and J gave up 6 bases, with 4 bases separating them. The CDR3 reads CSARVGNEQFF. CDR3 bases: TGCAGTGCTAGAGTCGGCAATGAGCAGTTCTTC.

This clonotype was observed at least ten times. The J gene is TRBJ1-1, the V gene TRBV6-1; 7 positions agree with TRBD1. V lost 5 bases to trimming and J lost 5 bases; unmatched junction nucleotides: 11. Germline V gives CDR1 MNHNS, CDR2 SASEGT. This CDR3 spans 15 amino acids. The CDR3 region has the DNA TGTGCCAGCAGTTCAGAGCCTCAGGGGGGGACTGAAGCTTTCTTT. It specifies CASSSEPQGGTEAFF.

As for this clonotype: It may be a read error: a sequence one base away is much more abundant. The genes are TRBV11-2 and TRBJ2-5; D gene ambiguous. The CDR3 covers 14 residues. Germline loops: CDR1 SGHAT, CDR2 FQNNGV. The CDR3 region is CASSLGNTGETQCF. The CDR3 coding sequence is TGTGCCAGCAGCTTAGGCAATACCGGAGAGACCCAGTGCTTC.

There are many counts of this clonotype. The V and J genes are TRBV13 and TRBJ1-1; 7 bases match TRBD1. Trimming removed 1 base from V and 2 bases from J; junction bases left unmatched: 7. This CDR3 is built from 16 residues. CDR1 PRHDT and CDR2 FYEKMQ come from the germline V gene (reference sequence). CDR3 DNA sequence: TGTGCCAGCAGCTTAGCCCAGGGGGGAGAAAACACTGAAGCTTTCTTT. The encoded protein is CASSLAQGGENTEAFF.

This clonotype came up a few times. CDR3 DNA: TGCGCCAGCAGCCTTAGCCAGAGTAATGAAAAACTGTTTTTT. This sequence encodes CASSLSQSNEKLFF. This chain uses TRBV4-1 with TRBJ1-4; D ambiguous. Germline V lookup: CDR1 MGHRA, CDR2 YSYEKL. This CDR3 region has 14 residues. The germline V and J ends were trimmed by 4 bases and 4 bases, with 10 bases remaining between them.

V gene TRBV20-1 combines with J gene TRBJ2-7; D unclear. Trimming pared 2 bases from V and 5 bases from J, leaving 13 bases between. The CDR3 has 13 residues. Germline-derived CDR1 and CDR2 are DFQATT and SNEGSKA (reference sequence). The CDR3 spells CSARTPGVHEQYF. CDR3 bases: TGCAGTGCTAGAACGCCAGGCGTGCACGAGCAGTACTTC.

Only a few counts were recorded for this clonotype. One junction end disagrees with the germline gene, perhaps due to a read error. The CDR3 DNA follows: TGTGCCGGCAGTTACTCGAAAGCCTATTCCTCCTACGAGCAGTACTTC. It yields the protein CAGSYSKAYSSYEQYF. This chain connects TRBV27 to TRBJ2-7; no clear D gene. The CDR3 is 16 amino acids. Germline CDR1 and CDR2: MNHEY and SMNVEV (reference sequence).

The table lists this clonotype with many counts. The CDR3 loop reads CASRTGRTEAFF. The CDR3 coding sequence is TGTGCCAGCAGGACAGGGAGAACTGAAGCTTTCTTT. This chain uses TRBV6-1 with TRBJ1-1; 7 bases fit TRBD1. The CDR3 has 12 amino acids. V lost 6 bases and J lost 5; bases outside the gene matches: 3. Germline CDR1 MNHNS, CDR2 SASEGT.

The V gene is TRBV24-1, the J gene TRBJ2-5, with D possibly matching TRBD1 (6 bases). Germline CDR1 and CDR2: KGHDR and SFDVKD. The CDR3 consists of 13 residues. Trimming shortened V by 5 bases and J by 11 bases, and 17 bases separated the two germline ends. The CDR3 DNA is TGTGCCACCAGTGGGGGGCCCCAAGAGATTCAGTACTTC. Translating it yields CATSGGPQEIQYF.

There are many counts of this clonotype. This sequence joins TRBV7-3 and TRBJ2-1, with no clear D. This CDR3 region has 15 residues. V was trimmed by 3 bases and J by 8 bases, leaving 17 bases between them. Germline lookup yields CDR1 SGHTA and CDR2 FQGTGA. CDR3 sequence reads: CASSLGGSRAHEQFF. In DNA form, the CDR3 reads TGTGCCAGCAGCTTGGGCGGCAGCCGAGCCCATGAGCAGTTCTTC.

This clonotype occurred many times. V and J are TRBV24-1 and TRBJ2-1; 8 bases line up with TRBD1. The CDR3 extends over 17 amino acids. J was trimmed by 0 bases and V by 4 bases; bases with no gene match: 7. The germline gives CDR1 KGHDR, CDR2 SFDVKD. CDR3 amino acids: CATSDQGAKISYNEQFF. As DNA, the CDR3 is TGTGCCACCAGTGACCAGGGGGCAAAAATCTCCTACAATGAGCAGTTCTTC.

In this sample, this clonotype turned up many times. V usage is TRBV7-9 and J usage is TRBJ2-5; perhaps TRBD1 as D (6 bases). Germline V gene data show CDR1 as SEHNR and CDR2 as FQNEAQ (reference sequence). The ends were cut back, 5 bases at V and 4 bases at J, with 20 bases in the middle. The CDR3 consists of 16 residues. The CDR3 region has the DNA TGTGCCAGCAGCCCCCGACCCGGACAGTTGGCAGAGACCCAGTACTTC. Amino acids: CASSPRPGQLAETQYF.

This clonotype was counted between two and nine times. V is TRBV4-1 and J is TRBJ1-5, with D uncertain. Germline V gene lookup returns CDR1 MGHRA and CDR2 YSYEKL. The CDR3 length is 16 residues. Trimming shortened V by 4 bases and J by 6 bases, and 19 bases separated the two germline ends. CDR3 region: CASSREWGALGQPQHF. In DNA form, the CDR3 reads TGCGCCAGCAGCCGGGAATGGGGAGCGTTGGGTCAGCCCCAGCATTTT.

This clonotype came up a few times. This rearrangement joins TRBV28 to TRBJ2-5; 11 nucleotides match TRBD1. CDR1 MDHEN and CDR2 SYDVKM come from the germline V gene. The CDR3 has 14 amino acids. J was trimmed by 5 bases and V by 5 bases; bases with no gene match: 4. CDR3 bases: TGTGCCAGCAGTGACCGGGACAGGGGGGAGACCCAGTACTTC. Translating it yields CASSDRDRGETQYF.

This sequence joins TRBV27 and TRBJ2-6; TRBD1 agrees at 7 bases. The CDR3 length is 18 residues. V dropped 5 bases and J dropped 2; count of bases not matched to a gene: 12. The germline V gene has CDR1 MNHEY and CDR2 SMNVEV (reference sequence). The CDR3 sequence: CASSLKGLTGAGANVLTF. The CDR3 DNA is TGTGCCAGCAGTCTCAAAGGCTTAACAGGGGCTGGGGCCAACGTCCTGACTTTC.

This clonotype was counted at least ten times. The chain recombines TRBV19 with TRBJ1-2, with 7 bases identical to TRBD1. The CDR3 has 15 amino acids. V was clipped by 4 bases and J by 4 bases; unmatched bases: 9. Germline-derived CDR1 and CDR2 are LNHDA and SQIVND (reference sequence). CDR3 coding DNA: TGTGCCAGTAGTACCACAGGGGAACAGGGCTATGGCTACACCTTC. It translates to CASSTTGEQGYGYTF.

This chain links TRBV5-4 with TRBJ2-2; 9 positions match TRBD1. V lost 9 bases to trimming and J lost 7 bases; unmatched junction nucleotides: 10. Germline V gene sequence: CDR1 SGHNT, CDR2 YYREEE (reference sequence). This CDR3 comprises 14 residues. The CDR3 DNA follows: TGTGCCACCACGGGACAGGGCGAAGGCGGGGAGCTGTTTTTT. This gives the protein CATTGQGEGGELFF.

The CDR3 DNA sequence: TGCGCCAGCAGCCCTGGGTTGTATGATTCACCCCTCCACTTT. Translated, it gives CASSPGLYDSPLHF. The chain is built from TRBV5-1 and TRBJ1-6, with D unclear. Germline CDR1 SGHRS, CDR2 YFSETQ. Trimming took 4 bases from V and 8 from J, leaving 13 bases between them. The CDR3 runs 14 residues.

This clonotype was seen repeatedly, ten times or more. CDR3 DNA: TGTGCCAGCAGTGGGTTTCGGACAGCGGGGGGGACCAACACCGGGGAGCTGTTTTTT. This translates into CASSGFRTAGGTNTGELFF. The chain employs TRBV12-3 or TRBV12-4 and TRBJ2-2; 10 bases align to TRBD2. The CDR3 runs to 19 residues. Trimming took 5 bases from V and 2 from J; bases not matched to a gene: 14.

This clonotype was found many times. This chain connects TRBV6-6 to TRBJ2-1; no firm D call. There are 16 residues in the CDR3. The germline gives CDR1 MNHNY, CDR2 SVGAGI (reference sequence). Trimming took 0 bases from V and 8 from J, leaving 17 bases between them. This chain's CDR3 is CASSYSRLSAWDEQFF. CDR3 DNA: TGTGCCAGCAGTTACTCTCGGCTTTCTGCCTGGGATGAGCAGTTCTTC.

The chain employs TRBV19 and TRBJ2-6, with D unclear. V was clipped by 5 bases and J by 2 bases, with 10 bases between them. Germline V lookup: CDR1 LNHDA, CDR2 SQIVND (reference sequence). The CDR3 loop spans 15 amino acids. The CDR3 spells CASSRMQAGANVLTF. The CDR3, as DNA: TGTGCCAGTAGTCGCATGCAGGCTGGGGCCAACGTCCTGACTTTC.

This clonotype was detected ten times or more. J is TRBJ2-5 and V is TRBV3-1; 7 bases map to TRBD2. Germline V CDR1 and CDR2: LGHDT, YNNKEL (reference sequence). This CDR3 is 17 amino acids long. With V trimmed by 3 bases and J by 4 bases, 14 bases remained unmatched. For the CDR3, the DNA is TGTGCCAGCAGCCACGGGAGAGGGGCGGGAGAACGAGAGACCCAGTACTTC. This translates into CASSHGRGAGERETQYF.